This T cell receptor (beta chain) was observed in a study of T cells in Graves' hyperthyroidism and ophthalmopathy. Overall study findings and caveats: With a median lead of approximately 6.4 months before onset, the model predicted ophthalmopathy.

The CDR3 contains 18 residues. Germline-derived CDR1 and CDR2 are LGHDT and YNNKEL (reference sequence). With 3 bases removed from V and 0 bases from J, the gap between germline ends came to 18 bases. Researchers amplified the TCR beta CDR3 regions from RNA transcripts. The HTBI set primed first-round TCR CDR3 RT-PCR. TCRdb fed the multiplex PCR reads into MiXCR, producing one record per CDR3 protein. Found here are under 450,000 distinct CDR3 sequences, roughly 14% of them singletons; the top ten hold around 14%. In this sample, this clonotype turned up many times. What it binds is not known. The chain carries TRBV3-1 and TRBJ1-5; D may be TRBD1 (5 bases). This clonotype was sampled from a young woman with Graves' hyperthyroidism. Material: blood. CDR3 in amino acids: CASSHQRQPKNSNQPQHF. As DNA, the CDR3 is TGTGCCAGCAGCCATCAGAGACAGCCTAAAAATAGCAATCAGCCCCAGCATTTT.